This T cell receptor beta chain was observed in a study of OX40 agonist ivuxolimab in advanced cancers. Study background: Every 2 weeks, patients got intravenous ivuxolimab at one of six dose levels (0.01-10 mg/kg).

Sampling of blood occurred at baseline, cycle 4 day 1, and cycle 7 day 1. This clone was detected a few times. Clones were read by immunoSEQ multiplex PCR, and TCRdb kept only the in-frame ones, dropping some. The sample has tens of thousands of clones, approximately 90% seen once. This receptor was identified in an adult with an advanced solid tumor such as melanoma, head and neck, liver or kidney cancer. Material: CD4+ or CD8+ T cells sorted from blood, obtained in a trial of the OX40 agonist ivuxolimab.

The CDR3 nucleotides are TGTGCCAGCAGCTTAGACTCGGGACTAGCGGGGGTGGTTGTCACGCAGTATTTT. Translated: CASSLDSGLAGVVVTQYF. The chain joins TRBV11-2 to TRBJ2-3, with 14 bases lining up with TRBD2. The CDR3 runs 18 residues. Germline CDR1 reads SGHAT; CDR2 reads FQNNGV. V shed 0 bases and J 9 bases; nucleotides not matched to a gene: 11.